Presented here are 31 T cell receptor beta chains from one specimen sequenced in a study of blood T cell repertoires in COVID-19. Assay used: immunoSEQ multiplex PCR; TCRdb lists only in-frame clones, some missing. The sample lists about 130,000 clones, around 83% occurring once. The sequenced sample was peripheral blood. The receptors here all came from a human donor in a cohort sampled during active COVID-19.

The chain links TRBV3-1 (or the pseudogene TRBV3-2) to TRBJ2-7, with TRBD2 matching over 7 bases. The trim removed 3 bases at V and 6 bases at J, leaving 5 bases unmatched. Germline V CDR1 and CDR2: LGHDT, YNNKEL (reference sequence). This CDR3 contains 13 residues. The CDR3 bases are TGTGCCAGCAGCCACGGCGGGGGTTCCGAGCAGTACTTC. It translates to CASSHGGGSEQYF.

At least ten counts were recorded for this clone. The chain recombines TRBV15 with TRBJ2-1, with TRBD1 matching 11 bases. The CDR3 is 16 amino acids. Germline assignment: CDR1 LNHNV and CDR2 YYDKDF (reference sequence). V lost 4 bases and J lost 6; bases outside the gene matches: 8. CDR3: CATSNPGQGVGNEQFF. CDR3 sequence (DNA): TGTGCCACCAGCAACCCGGGACAGGGGGTCGGCAATGAGCAGTTCTTC.

The rearrangement uses TRBV7-3 and TRBJ2-1, with 9 bases lining up with TRBD1. The V and J ends lost 5 bases and 6 bases, in that order; junction bases with no gene match: 2. The germline V gene encodes CDR1 SGHTA and CDR2 FQGTGA. This CDR3 contains 13 residues. Written as DNA, the CDR3 is TGTGCCAGCAGCCTGACAGGGGGCAATGAGCAGTTCTTC. Translating gives CASSLTGGNEQFF.

The rearrangement joins TRBV6-5 to TRBJ2-3, with 7 nucleotides matching TRBD1. V shed 6 bases, J shed 0 bases, and the junction held 3 bases outside the gene matches. The CDR3 extends over 14 amino acids. Germline-derived CDR1 and CDR2 are MNHEY and SVGAGI. The CDR3 bases are TGTGCCAGCAGAAGGGACAGTAGCACAGATACGCAGTATTTT. Its translation is CASRRDSSTDTQYF.

The CDR3 sequence is CASSVGVFSRYGYTF. The CDR3 DNA is TGTGCCAGCAGCGTAGGTGTCTTTTCGAGGTATGGCTACACCTTC. This chain uses TRBV9 with TRBJ1-2; D is ambiguous. Germline CDR1 reads SGDLS; CDR2 reads YYNGEE. V was trimmed by 0 bases and J by 5 bases, leaving 14 bases between them. This CDR3 comprises 15 residues.

The J gene is TRBJ2-5, the V gene TRBV5-1; 10 nucleotides agree with TRBD2. CDR1 is SGHRS, CDR2 YFSETQ, per germline. Unmatched junction bases numbered 8, after V lost 4 bases and J lost 2 bases. This CDR3 region has 16 residues. The CDR3: CASSPTGLARQETQYF. The DNA of the CDR3 is TGCGCCAGCAGCCCGACGGGACTAGCGAGACAAGAGACCCAGTACTTC.

The rearrangement uses TRBV3-1 (or the pseudogene TRBV3-2) and TRBJ2-4, with 7 bases matching TRBD1. Germline V gene data show CDR1 as LGHDT and CDR2 as YNNKEL (reference sequence). J was trimmed by 15 bases and V by 3 bases; bases with no gene match: 8. The CDR3 has 12 residues. In nucleotides, the CDR3 is TGTGCCAGCAGCCATAGAGAGGGGGCCCCGTACTTC. It encodes CASSHREGAPYF.

The rearrangement uses TRBV7-3 and TRBJ2-6; D is uncertain. Trimming removed 5 bases at V and 0 bases at J, with 5 bases between. The CDR3 has 14 residues. Germline CDR1 is SGHTA and CDR2 is FQGTGA. The CDR3 reads CASSPSSGANVLTF. CDR3 sequence (DNA): TGTGCCAGCAGCCCTAGCTCTGGGGCCAACGTCCTGACTTTC.

The CDR3 coding sequence is TGTGCCAGCAGCGCCTACAGGGGCCCAACCTACGAGCAGTACTTC. Its protein is CASSAYRGPTYEQYF. The chain uses TRBV7-2 and TRBJ2-7; 7 bases line up with TRBD1. The germline gives CDR1 SGHTA, CDR2 FQGNSA. CDR3 length equals 15 residues. Losses at the gene ends were 5 bases for V and 2 bases for J; bases not matched to a gene: 9. The full variable domain, in which reference TRBV7-2 and TRBJ2-7 provide the parts outside the CDR3, is GAGVSQSPSNKVTEKGKDVELRCDPISGHTALYWYRQSLGQGLEFLIYFQGNSAPDKSGLPSDRFSAERTGGSVSTLTIQRTQQEDSAVYLCASSAYRGPTYEQYFGPGTRLTVT.

V usage is TRBV5-4 and J usage is TRBJ1-1; 8 bases align to TRBD1. With V trimmed by 3 bases and J by 4 bases, 14 bases remained unmatched. Germline V lookup: CDR1 SGHNT, CDR2 YYREEE (reference sequence). The CDR3 extends over 17 amino acids. The CDR3 sequence: CASSSPGTGPSGTEAFF. The CDR3 DNA is TGTGCCAGCAGCTCCCCCGGGACAGGTCCCTCCGGCACTGAAGCTTTCTTT.

CDR3 in amino acids: CASSPTALLSGGVLETQYF. The CDR3 DNA follows: TGTGCCAGCAGCCCCACCGCCCTCCTTAGCGGGGGGGTGCTGGAGACCCAGTACTTC. The V gene is TRBV13, the J gene TRBJ2-5; the match to TRBD2 covers 11 bases. This CDR3 is built from 19 residues. The germline gives CDR1 PRHDT, CDR2 FYEKMQ (reference sequence). The trim removed 5 bases at V and 5 bases at J, leaving 19 bases unmatched.

The chain recombines TRBV6-6 with TRBJ1-4, with D possibly matching TRBD1 (5 bases). This CDR3 region has 15 residues. CDR1 is MNHNY and CDR2 is SVGAGI in the germline V gene (reference sequence). V lost 6 bases and J lost 7, with 18 bases in between. For the CDR3, the DNA is TGTGCCAGCAGGTCCCTGGCGGGGGGGGGTGAAAAACTGTTTTTT. Its translation is CASRSLAGGGEKLFF.

CDR3 nucleotides: TGTGCCAGCATCCTTGGACAGGGAAACACCGGGGAGCTGTTTTTT. It translates to CASILGQGNTGELFF. This chain uses TRBV2 with TRBJ2-2; 8 bases are shared with TRBD1. With V trimmed by 7 bases and J by 2 bases, 6 bases remained unmatched. CDR1 is SNHLY and CDR2 is FYNNEI in the germline V gene. The CDR3 totals 15 residues.

This clone occurred once. CDR3 sequence (DNA): TGTGCCAGCACCACCGGGACAGGGGGGATCCAGAACACCGGGGAGCTGTTTTTT. It yields the protein CASTTGTGGIQNTGELFF. This chain links TRBV3-1 (or the pseudogene TRBV3-2) with TRBJ2-2, with 11 bases identical to TRBD1. The germline V gene has CDR1 LGHDT and CDR2 YNNKEL (reference sequence). Trimming removed 7 bases from V and 1 base from J; junction bases left unmatched: 11. This CDR3 region has 18 residues.

V is TRBV5-5 and J is TRBJ1-2; D possibly corresponds to TRBD1 (5 bases). Between the trimmed V and J ends, which lost 0 bases and 3 bases, there was a span of 12 bases. Per germline, CDR1 SGHKS and CDR2 YYEKEE (reference sequence). This CDR3 is built from 15 residues. The CDR3 nucleotides read TGTGCCAGCAGCTTGGGACGACAGACCCACTATGGCTACACCTTC. It specifies CASSLGRQTHYGYTF.

V usage is TRBV6-1 and J usage is TRBJ2-3; maybe TRBD2 (7 bases). CDR3 length equals 17 residues. The germline V gene encodes CDR1 MNHNS and CDR2 SASEGT. The V and J ends lost 3 bases and 4 bases respectively, with 20 bases between them. CDR3 amino acids: CASSDRLGGDLADTQYF. CDR3 coding DNA: TGTGCCAGCAGTGACCGCCTAGGGGGGGACCTCGCAGATACGCAGTATTTT.

This clone was seen more than once but under ten times. This chain links TRBV19 with TRBJ2-5; 9 bases align to TRBD2. The length of the CDR3 is 16 residues. J was trimmed by 9 bases and V by 7 bases; bases with no gene match: 18. Germline V CDR1 and CDR2: LNHDA, SQIVND (reference sequence). The CDR3 coding sequence is TGTGCCAGTAAGGGCGGAGGGACTAGCCCCATAGGCCCCCAGTACTTC. It codes for CASKGGGTSPIGPQYF.

This clone occurred once. The chain uses TRBV19 and TRBJ2-2; unclear D gene. Germline CDR1 reads LNHDA; CDR2 reads SQIVND (reference sequence). This CDR3 is built from 14 residues. Between the trimmed V and J ends, which lost 4 bases and 1 base, there was a span of 7 bases. The CDR3 DNA sequence: TGTGCCAGTAGTACTAGGATGAACACCGGGGAGCTGTTTTTT. Translated: CASSTRMNTGELFF.

The chain couples TRBV5-1 to TRBJ1-4, with 9 positions matching TRBD1. CDR1 SGHRS and CDR2 YFSETQ come from the germline V gene. CDR3 length equals 17 residues. V lost 0 bases to trimming and J lost 0 bases; unmatched junction nucleotides: 3. CDR3 nucleotides: TGCGCCAGCAGCTTGGGACAGGGGGTTACAACTAATGAAAAACTGTTTTTT. It yields the protein CASSLGQGVTTNEKLFF.

J is TRBJ2-3 and V is TRBV10-1; a possible D gene is TRBD2 (6 bases). Trimming stripped 7 bases from V and 2 bases from J, with 10 bases between. This CDR3 region has 13 residues. CDR1 WNHNN and CDR2 SYGVQD come from the germline V gene (reference sequence). The CDR3 DNA sequence: TGCGCCAGCAACGGGGGACTCACAGATACGCAGTATTTT. Amino acids: CASNGGLTDTQYF.

The chain has TRBV24-1 and TRBJ1-5; a weak D match, TRBD1 (6 bases). The CDR3 sequence is 17 residues long. Trimming stripped 8 bases from V and 3 bases from J, with 22 bases between. Germline V CDR1 and CDR2: KGHDR, SFDVKD. The CDR3 spells CATNPPSSDRINQPQHF. CDR3 nucleotide sequence: TGTGCCACCAACCCCCCCTCCAGTGACAGGATCAATCAGCCCCAGCATTTT.

The rearrangement links TRBV11-2 to TRBJ2-5; 10 positions agree with TRBD2. The CDR3 loop spans 16 amino acids. Trimming removed 5 bases from V and 4 bases from J; junction bases left unmatched: 10. Germline V gene sequence: CDR1 SGHAT, CDR2 FQNNGV. CDR3 coding DNA: TGTGCCAGCAGCCAAGGTGGTCTAGCGGGAGTAGAGACCCAGTACTTC. It codes for CASSQGGLAGVETQYF.

V is TRBV11-2 and J is TRBJ2-7; D possibly corresponds to TRBD2 (6 bases). CDR1 and CDR2 from the germline V gene are SGHAT and FQNNGV. The CDR3 sequence is 11 residues long. V lost 5 bases to trimming and J lost 8 bases, with 10 bases between them. The DNA for the CDR3 is TGTGCCAGCAGCCCCGGCGGGAAGCAGTACGTC. Translation: CASSPGGKQYV.

J is TRBJ1-5 and V is TRBV7-8; no firm D call. This CDR3 comprises 15 residues. V was clipped by 1 base and J by 0 bases, with 7 bases between them. Per germline, CDR1 SGHVS and CDR2 FQNEAQ. This CDR3 reads CASSLGEVSNQPQHF. The CDR3 DNA reads as TGTGCCAGCAGCTTAGGGGAGGTTAGCAATCAGCCCCAGCATTTT.

This chain uses TRBV27 with TRBJ2-5; 13 bases map to TRBD2. This CDR3 has 16 residues. Germline CDR1 and CDR2: MNHEY and SMNVEV (reference sequence). Trimming at V came to 4 bases and at J to 5 bases, leaving 7 bases not matched to a gene. This CDR3 reads CASSSPGLAGVETQYF. CDR3 coding DNA: TGTGCCAGCAGTTCCCCCGGACTAGCGGGGGTGGAGACCCAGTACTTC.

The chain is built from TRBV9 and TRBJ1-2; 8 nucleotides align to TRBD1. V was pared by 4 bases and J by 8 bases, with 7 bases of the junction left unmatched. The CDR3 totals 13 residues. Germline V lookup: CDR1 SGDLS, CDR2 YYNGEE. CDR3 sequence (DNA): TGTGCCAGCAGCCCCGGGACAGGAGGCGGCTACACCTTC. Its translation: CASSPGTGGGYTF.

The rearrangement joins TRBV12-5 to TRBJ2-1, with unresolved D. The germline V gene has CDR1 LGHNT and CDR2 FRNRAP. The V end was cut by 5 bases, the J end by 5 bases, with 10 bases between. This CDR3 region has 13 residues. The CDR3 bases are TGTGCTAGTGGTCTATTAACAGACAATGAGCAGTTCTTC. Its protein is CASGLLTDNEQFF. The variable domain in full, completed from reference TRBV12-5 and TRBJ2-1, reads DARVTQTPRHKVTEMGQEVTMRCQPILGHNTVFWYRQTMMQGLELLAYFRNRAPLDDSGMPKDRFSAEMPDATLATLKIQPSEPRDSAVYFCASGLLTDNEQFFGPGTRLTVL.

The chain joins TRBV7-8 to TRBJ2-6; weak D call: TRBD1 (6 bases). Germline V gene sequence: CDR1 SGHVS, CDR2 FQNEAQ. Trimming pared 1 base from V and 2 bases from J, leaving 9 bases between. This CDR3 is 16 amino acids long. This chain's CDR3 is CASSLVAGAGANVLTF. CDR3 sequence (DNA): TGTGCCAGCAGCTTAGTGGCAGGGGCTGGGGCCAACGTCCTGACTTTC.

The chain couples TRBV9 to TRBJ2-7; D may be TRBD1 (6 bases). Trimming left V 0 bases short and J 0 bases short, with 7 bases between. CDR1 and CDR2 from the germline V gene are SGDLS and YYNGEE. The CDR3 totals 14 residues. CDR3: CASSVGQDSYEQYF. The CDR3 bases are TGTGCCAGCAGCGTAGGACAGGACTCCTACGAGCAGTACTTC.

This chain links TRBV9 with TRBJ2-3; a possible D gene is TRBD2 (5 bases). Germline V gene data show CDR1 as SGDLS and CDR2 as YYNGEE. CDR3 length: 14 residues. V dropped 3 bases and J dropped 1 base, with 9 bases sitting between them. The CDR3 DNA reads as TGTGCCAGCAGCGCCCCCGGGGGCACAGATACGCAGTATTTT. It codes for CASSAPGGTDTQYF.

V gene TRBV6-2 or TRBV6-3 combines with J gene TRBJ1-5; no definite D call. The length of the CDR3 is 15 residues. Per the germline V gene, CDR1 is MNHEY and CDR2 is SVGEGT. V dropped 5 bases and J dropped 1 base, with 12 bases sitting between them. The CDR3, as DNA: TGTGCCAGCAGTAGACGACGGGAAAGCAATCAGCCCCAGCATTTT. Protein sequence: CASSRRRESNQPQHF.